One T cell receptor (beta chain) is described in this entry. The source of the sample is a study of T cell changes during pregnancy in multiple sclerosis. Measured with immunoSEQ multiplex PCR; TCRdb has only the in-frame clones, and not every one. The repertoire has some 87,000 clones, approximately 92% of them found once; the top ten carry roughly 0.21%. V was shortened by 1 base and J by 5 bases, with 5 bases between the two germline ends. There are 12 residues in the CDR3. Germline-derived CDR1 and CDR2 are SGHDN and FVKESK. Sequenced here: CD4+ T cells from peripheral blood mononuclear cells, sampled before pregnancy. The genes are TRBV14 and TRBJ1-1; D is unresolved. The receptor's source is a female donor with multiple sclerosis, enrolled in a pregnancy study. The CDR3 protein is CASSQAETEAFF. CDR3 nucleotides: TGTGCCAGCAGCCAAGCGGAGACTGAAGCTTTCTTT.